The next 30 T cell receptor beta chains were all read from a single sample in a study of cytomegalovirus exposure and HLA in healthy donors. PCR used 60 Vbeta primers and 13 Jbeta primers. The data were produced by immunoSEQ multiplex PCR, yet TCRdb's version contains in-frame clones alone and is incomplete. The sample lists some 190,000 clones, around 76% occurring once. The sequenced sample was PBMCs. The receptors derive from a woman aged 25 to 39 in good health and CMV-seropositive.

This rearrangement joins TRBV6-7 to TRBJ2-4; no firm D call. TRBV6-7 has ORF status, its function being uncertain. This CDR3 region has 15 residues. V gave up 6 bases and J gave up 1 base, with 13 bases separating them. The CDR3 DNA sequence: TGTGCCAGCAGCCCCGGAGCCCGGGCCAAAAACATTCAGTACTTC. The encoded protein is CASSPGARAKNIQYF.

Only one count was recorded for this clone. CDR3 protein: CASSTRYRGRSYEQYF. CDR3 coding DNA: TGTGCCAGCAGCACCCGATACAGGGGTAGGAGCTACGAGCAGTACTTC. This chain connects TRBV7-9 to TRBJ2-7; TRBD1 matches 7 bases. Germline V gene sequence: CDR1 SEHNR, CDR2 FQNEAQ (reference sequence). This CDR3 contains 16 residues. The V and J ends lost 5 bases and 3 bases, in that order; junction bases with no gene match: 13.

The chain combines TRBV9 with TRBJ1-5; D unclear. The V gene lost 0 bases and the J gene lost 7 bases, with 11 bases spanning the gap. Germline V gives CDR1 SGDLS, CDR2 YYNGEE. The CDR3 contains 14 residues. CDR3 amino acids: CASSVDGGYQPQHF. CDR3 sequence (DNA): TGTGCCAGCAGCGTAGACGGAGGGTACCAGCCCCAGCATTTT.

The count of this clone is one. The chain employs TRBV10-3 and TRBJ1-1; a weak D match, TRBD1 (5 bases). Trimming removed 3 bases from V and 5 bases from J, with 7 bases in between. Germline V CDR1 and CDR2: ENHRY, SYGVKD. The CDR3 is 12 residues long. Here the CDR3 reads CAISDRGTEAFF. CDR3 coding DNA: TGTGCCATCAGTGACCGGGGGACTGAAGCTTTCTTT.

This clone turned up a few times. This chain connects TRBV19 to TRBJ2-1, with a weak D call TRBD2 (5 bases). Trimming left V 5 bases short and J 0 bases short, with 14 bases between. There are 16 residues in the CDR3. The germline gives CDR1 LNHDA, CDR2 SQIVND (reference sequence). CDR3 DNA: TGTGCCAGTAGTCTGGCCGGGATCGGCTCCTACAATGAGCAGTTCTTC. This encodes CASSLAGIGSYNEQFF.

The chain combines TRBV7-8 with TRBJ2-4; 8 positions agree with TRBD1. This CDR3 spans 15 amino acids. After removal of 5 bases from V and 2 bases from J, the junction contained 5 bases not matched to a gene. CDR1 and CDR2 (germline): SGHVS, FQNEAQ. CDR3 residues: CASSQDRVPKNIQYF. CDR3 DNA sequence: TGTGCCAGCAGCCAGGACAGGGTACCCAAAAACATTCAGTACTTC.

This clone was counted between two and nine times. V usage is TRBV7-9 and J usage is TRBJ2-3; D perhaps matches TRBD1 (6 bases). Trimming shortened V by 4 bases and J by 2 bases, and 13 bases separated the two germline ends. CDR1 and CDR2 (germline): SEHNR, FQNEAQ (reference sequence). This CDR3 region has 15 residues. As DNA, the CDR3 is TGTGCCAGCAGCTACGTAGGACAGTCCACAGATACGCAGTATTTT. Translated: CASSYVGQSTDTQYF.

This clone was counted only a few times. V gene TRBV4-3 combines with J gene TRBJ2-3; 8 bases are shared with TRBD1. J lost 5 bases, V lost 4 bases, and 14 bases had no gene match. The CDR3 has 17 amino acids. CDR1 and CDR2 (germline): LGHNA, YSLEER. CDR3 amino acids: CASSPGPGGVSEDTQYF. As DNA, the CDR3 is TGCGCCAGCAGCCCCGGGCCAGGGGGCGTTAGTGAAGATACGCAGTATTTT.

The chain joins TRBV4-1 to TRBJ1-6, with D unresolved. The germline V gene encodes CDR1 MGHRA and CDR2 YSYEKL. The CDR3 is 14 residues long. V lost 2 bases and J lost 8, with 10 bases in between. CDR3 in DNA: TGCGCCAGCAGCCAAACCGGGTATGATTCACCCCTCCACTTT. As protein: CASSQTGYDSPLHF.

The chain links TRBV6-5 to TRBJ1-3; no clear D gene. V shed 0 bases and J shed 3 bases, with 9 bases lying between them. This CDR3 is built from 15 residues. Germline CDR1 MNHEY, CDR2 SVGAGI. The CDR3 sequence is CASSYSLGSGNTIYF. As DNA, the CDR3 is TGTGCCAGCAGTTACTCTTTAGGGAGTGGAAACACCATATATTTT.

The rearrangement joins TRBV19 to TRBJ2-2; D not certain. CDR3 length equals 15 residues. The germline V and J ends were trimmed by 0 bases and 1 base, with 6 bases remaining between them. Per germline, CDR1 LNHDA and CDR2 SQIVND (reference sequence). DNA for the CDR3: TGTGCCAGTAGTATAGAACCCGGGAACACCGGGGAGCTGTTTTTT. Translation gives CASSIEPGNTGELFF.

This clone was seen once. The genes are TRBV10-1 and TRBJ2-3; the match to TRBD2 covers 12 bases. The V gene end was trimmed by 8 bases and the J gene end by 1 base; junction bases not matched to a gene: 13. The CDR3 contains 18 residues. The germline gives CDR1 WNHNN, CDR2 SYGVQD (reference sequence). CDR3 sequence reads: CASASGLAGGPGTDTQYF. The CDR3 DNA reads as TGCGCCAGCGCGAGCGGGCTAGCGGGGGGGCCGGGCACAGATACGCAGTATTTT.

This chain joins TRBV7-8 and TRBJ2-2; the match to TRBD2 covers 10 bases. The germline V gene encodes CDR1 SGHVS and CDR2 FQNEAQ. Trimming cost V 5 bases and J 0 bases; bases outside gene matches: 12. The CDR3 is made up of 19 amino acids. The chain's CDR3 is CASSARLAGPFANTGELFF. CDR3 DNA sequence: TGTGCCAGCAGCGCAAGACTAGCGGGCCCATTCGCGAACACCGGGGAGCTGTTTTTT.

The rearrangement links TRBV7-9 to TRBJ2-7, with D hard to call. The germline V and J ends were trimmed by 8 bases and 1 base, with 9 bases remaining between them. CDR1 is SEHNR and CDR2 is FQNEAQ in the germline V gene (reference sequence). This CDR3 comprises 12 residues. CDR3 in DNA: TGTGCCAGCGGGCCTACTTCCTACGAGCAGTACTTC. It encodes CASGPTSYEQYF. The full variable domain, completed using reference TRBV7-9 and TRBJ2-7, is DTGVSQNPRHKITKRGQNVTFRCDPISEHNRLYWYRQTLGQGPEFLTYFQNEAQLEKSRLLSDRFSAERPKGSFSTLEIQRTEQGDSAMYLCASGPTSYEQYFGPGTRLTVT.

This clone was seen only a few times. J is TRBJ2-3 and V is TRBV7-9; TRBD2 aligns across 7 bases. Germline trimming cut 3 bases from V and 4 bases from J; bases unmatched to any gene: 7. The CDR3 loop spans 15 amino acids. CDR1 and CDR2 (germline): SEHNR, FQNEAQ (reference sequence). This CDR3 reads CASSLRRGGADTQYF. The CDR3 DNA sequence: TGTGCCAGCAGCTTGAGGCGGGGAGGGGCAGATACGCAGTATTTT.

DNA of the CDR3: TGTGCCAGCAGTTACTCGGCGGAGGCCAATGGCTACACCTTC. Translation gives CASSYSAEANGYTF. This chain connects TRBV6-5 to TRBJ1-2; D call uncertain. The CDR3 loop spans 14 amino acids. Trimming stripped 0 bases from V and 6 bases from J, with 11 bases between. Germline CDR1 and CDR2: MNHEY and SVGAGI.

The chain links TRBV4-3 to TRBJ1-3; D unresolved. This CDR3 region has 15 residues. Germline lookup yields CDR1 LGHNA and CDR2 YSLEER. V gave up 5 bases and J gave up 0 bases, with 11 bases separating them. CDR3 coding DNA: TGCGCCAGCAGCGTGGACGGGAGCTCTGGAAACACCATATATTTT. Protein product: CASSVDGSSGNTIYF.

This clone was detected a few times. The V call is TRBV30, the J call TRBJ1-2; D remains ambiguous. Germline CDR1 and CDR2: GTSNPN and SVGIG (reference sequence). The V end lost 1 base, the J end lost 6 bases, and 12 bases lay between the germline ends. The CDR3 runs 13 residues. CDR3 sequence reads: CAWSARRDDGYTF. The CDR3 DNA reads as TGTGCCTGGAGTGCCCGGAGGGATGATGGCTACACCTTC.

This chain connects TRBV19 to TRBJ1-3; D ambiguous. Trimming removed 2 bases at V and 1 base at J, with 9 bases between. The germline V gene encodes CDR1 LNHDA and CDR2 SQIVND (reference sequence). This CDR3 contains 15 residues. Written as DNA, the CDR3 is TGTGCCAGTAGTATATTCGCCAGATCTGGAAACACCATATATTTT. Encoded protein: CASSIFARSGNTIYF.

V and J are TRBV7-9 and TRBJ2-7, with 7 nucleotides matching TRBD1. CDR1 SEHNR and CDR2 FQNEAQ come from the germline V gene (reference sequence). Trimming took 5 bases from V and 4 from J; bases not matched to a gene: 14. This CDR3 is built from 16 residues. CDR3 bases: TGTGCCAGCAGCCGACCAAGGGGGCGAATGGGATACGAGCAGTACTTC. It encodes CASSRPRGRMGYEQYF.

The chain is built from TRBV11-2 and TRBJ2-7; D is possibly TRBD1 (6 bases). The CDR3 loop spans 15 amino acids. Trimming took 0 bases from V and 4 from J, leaving 13 bases between them. CDR1 SGHAT and CDR2 FQNNGV come from the germline V gene. This chain's CDR3 is CASSLEAGASYEQYF. For the CDR3, the DNA is TGTGCCAGCAGCTTAGAGGCAGGGGCGTCGTACGAGCAGTACTTC.

V gene TRBV6-4 combines with J gene TRBJ2-1; D may be TRBD2 (6 bases). Trimming pared 8 bases from V and 4 bases from J, leaving 15 bases between. From germline, CDR1 is MRHNA and CDR2 SNTAGT. The length of the CDR3 is 14 residues. CDR3 in DNA: TGTGCCAGCGCCCGGGACTTCCCATACAATGAGCAGTTCTTC. As protein: CASARDFPYNEQFF.

The chain links TRBV28 to TRBJ2-1, with 8 bases aligning to TRBD2. Trimming cost V 5 bases and J 6 bases; bases outside gene matches: 6. The V gene's germline CDR1 is MDHEN and CDR2 SYDVKM. There are 14 residues in the CDR3. The CDR3 loop reads CASSPGGRPNEQFF. CDR3 DNA: TGTGCCAGCAGTCCGGGGGGGCGGCCCAATGAGCAGTTCTTC.

The V call is TRBV21-1, the J call TRBJ2-2; the table calls TRBD1, which could not be checked here. TRBV21-1 is noted as a pseudogene. This CDR3 comprises 19 residues. In DNA form, the CDR3 reads TGTGCCAGCAGCGCGGAAGGGGAACAGGGGTCAACGAACACCGGGGAGCTGTTTTTT. It codes for CASSAEGEQGSTNTGELFF.

The sample holds one count of this clone. The chain joins TRBV4-2 to TRBJ2-7; maybe TRBD1 (5 bases). The CDR3 has 18 amino acids. CDR1 is LGHNA, CDR2 YNFKEQ, per germline. V was trimmed by 0 bases and J by 0 bases, leaving 18 bases between them. The CDR3 DNA is TGTGCCAGCAGCCAAGACCCCACCCCAGGGTTCAGCTCCTACGAGCAGTACTTC. It encodes CASSQDPTPGFSSYEQYF.

The chain is built from TRBV6-1 and TRBJ2-7; D perhaps matches TRBD2 (5 bases). V dropped 4 bases and J dropped 4 bases, with 11 bases sitting between them. The CDR3 has 13 amino acids. The germline V gene encodes CDR1 MNHNS and CDR2 SASEGT. Here the CDR3 DNA reads TGTGCCAGCAGTGCGGAGGCCGGTTACGAGCAGTACTTC. This sequence encodes CASSAEAGYEQYF.

This clone has a handful of counts. The rearrangement links TRBV15 to TRBJ1-4; 9 bases align to TRBD1. Trimming took 3 bases from V and 7 from J; bases not matched to a gene: 6. The CDR3 runs 15 residues. Looked up from germline, CDR1 is LNHNV and CDR2 is YYDKDF (reference sequence). The CDR3 loop is CATSREGQGGEKLFF. CDR3 DNA: TGTGCCACCAGCAGGGAGGGACAGGGCGGTGAAAAACTGTTTTTT.

The gene calls are TRBV7-9 and TRBJ2-5, with D possibly TRBD2 on 5 matching bases. The CDR3 contains 14 residues. The ends were cut back, 3 bases at V and 4 bases at J, with 12 bases in the middle. The germline V gene encodes CDR1 SEHNR and CDR2 FQNEAQ (reference sequence). The CDR3 coding sequence is TGTGCCAGCAGCTTCCGGGATCCTCTAGAGACCCAGTACTTC. This sequence encodes CASSFRDPLETQYF. Full variable domain (remainder filled in from reference TRBV7-9 and TRBJ2-5): DTGVSQNPRHKITKRGQNVTFRCDPISEHNRLYWYRQTLGQGPEFLTYFQNEAQLEKSRLLSDRFSAERPKGSFSTLEIQRTEQGDSAMYLCASSFRDPLETQYFGPGTRLLVL.

The chain is built from TRBV5-1 and TRBJ2-1; 10 bases are shared with TRBD2. Germline V gives CDR1 SGHRS, CDR2 YFSETQ. The V and J ends lost 4 bases and 0 bases, in that order; junction bases with no gene match: 19. This CDR3 spans 21 amino acids. CDR3 region: CASSALSRGSGGKSSYNEQFF. CDR3 in DNA: TGCGCCAGCAGCGCCCTATCTCGTGGTAGCGGGGGGAAGAGCTCCTACAATGAGCAGTTCTTC.

V usage is TRBV19 and J usage is TRBJ2-3; 8 bases map to TRBD2. V trimming: 3 bases; J trimming: 4 bases; junction bases outside the gene matches: 9. This CDR3 region has 16 residues. CDR1 and CDR2 from the germline V gene are LNHDA and SQIVND (reference sequence). The CDR3 sequence is CASSISGVRPPDTQYF. The DNA of the CDR3 is TGTGCCAGTAGTATTAGCGGGGTGCGCCCCCCAGATACGCAGTATTTT.